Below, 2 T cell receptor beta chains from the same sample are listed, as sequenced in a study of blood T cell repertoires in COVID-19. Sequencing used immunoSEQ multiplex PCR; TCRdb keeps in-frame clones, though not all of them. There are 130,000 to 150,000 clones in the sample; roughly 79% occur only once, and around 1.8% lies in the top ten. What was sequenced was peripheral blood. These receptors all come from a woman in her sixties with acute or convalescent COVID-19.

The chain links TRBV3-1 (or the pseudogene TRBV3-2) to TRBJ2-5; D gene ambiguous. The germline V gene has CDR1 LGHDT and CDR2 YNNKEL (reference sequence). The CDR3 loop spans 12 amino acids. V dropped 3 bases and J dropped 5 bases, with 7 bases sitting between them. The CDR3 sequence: CASSQRSETQYF. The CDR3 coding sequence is TGTGCCAGCAGCCAGAGATCGGAGACCCAGTACTTC.

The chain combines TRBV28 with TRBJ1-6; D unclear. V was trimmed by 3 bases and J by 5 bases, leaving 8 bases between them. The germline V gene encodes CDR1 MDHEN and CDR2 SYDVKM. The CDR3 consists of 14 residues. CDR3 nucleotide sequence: TGTGCCAGCAGTTTTACAAGTAATAATTCACCCCTCCACTTT. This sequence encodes CASSFTSNNSPLHF.